The entry below describes one TCR beta chain. The protocol was immunoSEQ multiplex PCR, while the TCRdb copy is restricted to in-frame clones and leaves out a portion. The repertoire holds some 100,000 clones, with roughly three quarters as singletons. The sample is drawn from a study of control samples from healthy donors and cancer patients. This receptor was taken from a woman between 25 and 40 years old in good health. The specimen was blood.

CDR3 in DNA: TGTGCCAGTAGTACTCGGGAACAGGGAATGAGGTTCGGCAATCAGCCCCAGCATTTT. This gives the protein CASSTREQGMRFGNQPQHF. The V gene is TRBV19, the J gene TRBJ1-5; a possible D gene is TRBD1 (6 bases). Germline loops: CDR1 LNHDA, CDR2 SQIVND (reference sequence). This CDR3 spans 19 amino acids. The V gene lost 4 bases and the J gene lost 2 bases, with 24 bases spanning the gap.